The entry below gives a single TCR beta chain sequence along with its context. This clone showed up just once. It has no known antigen specificity. Per-nucleotide qualities are absent, and no much larger clonotype sits a single base away. Using the deep immunoSEQ assay, TCR CDR3 regions were amplified from genomic DNA by multiplex PCR. Genomic DNA extracted from each cell subset was distributed evenly over all wells of several immunoSEQ 96-well plates, and each plate served as one replicate. For sorted subsets, each replicate PCR was loaded with about 0.2 ug genomic DNA, equivalent to about 30,000 T cell genomes. The purified libraries were quantified using a Qubit 3.0 fluorometer, sized with a Bioanalyzer 2100, and then quantified again using the KAPA Library Quantification kit. Each immunoSEQ 96-well plate was sequenced on its own single-read 150-cycle Illumina NextSeq 550 flow cell. As for the original processing: Because only junctional sequences without quality scores were contained in the immunoSEQ output, filtering matching that applied to full-length reads could not be performed. To assign V/J genes and CDR3, sequences were annotated against IMGT germline references using PyIR, a Python wrapper for IgBLAST v1.9. Reads were filtered out if the reads had weak V/J assignments (E-value above 1e-6), no CDR3, stop codons, out-of-frame junctions, or ambiguous translated residues. V3J clonotypes were defined as sequences sharing the same inferred V gene, J gene, and CDR3 amino acid sequence. Percentage overlap between repertoires was calculated by dividing the number of shared unique clonotypes by the size of the smaller repertoire. Richness of each repertoire was evaluated using RTK rarefaction, the Chao1 estimator, and Recon v2.1 estimates of unobserved clonotypes. For all TCRbeta clonotypes obtained by the gDNA method from a handful of donors, generation probabilities were computed with OLGA. In TCRdb, the immuneACCESS table is reduced to in-frame sequences with V and J assigned. These tables do not hold every clone; where another copy was compared, an unresolved V gene accounts for under half, and the others remain unexplained. Clone size and the V and J calls come from that table; the DNA yielded D and trimming. The sample table shows 950,000 to 1,200,000 clones, and 60% to 85% are seen once. The ten largest clonotypes hold over 0.8% of the sample.

The sample is drawn from a study of shared clonotypes between healthy human individuals (dated by TCRdb to 2018 to 2020). For the study in its entirety: The cohort included three men and a couple of women between 18 and 49 years of age. For each donor, three plates each were used for CD4 naive and CD4 memory, two plates were used for CD8 naive, and one plate was used for CD8 memory. To estimate repertoire size and how much clonotypes are shared between individuals, the study performed deep sequencing of blood TCR repertoires from about five healthy adults. To increase sequencing depth and limit assay-specific biases, different laboratories used diverse techniques to prepare libraries and sequence TCR repertoires. Between about 0.94 and 8.9 billion PBMCs per donor were obtained by leukapheresis.

Beyond this particular receptor, the publication reports: Clonotypes shared by all four sorted-subset donors showed higher generation probabilities than non-shared clonotypes. Sampling was limited to blood, and TCR repertoires in tissue likely differ from TCR repertoires in blood. Across four donors, around 5.4% of naive CD4, approximately 4% of naive CD8, around 2.1% of memory CD4, and about 0.4% of memory CD8 clonotypes were shared. Even with the large sequencing depth, rarefaction of the sorted-subset datasets indicated that sequencing was incomplete. Larger estimated clonotype richness was generally found for naive subsets than for memory subsets. The small number of donors limited the genetic and exposure-history diversity represented. Pairwise subsampling led to the expectation that sequencing depth would affect the degree of clonotype sharing among donors.

The donors were healthy, HIV-negative adults who had no recently reported acute infections or vaccinations. All donors were Caucasian adults living in Nashville, Tennessee, USA. Magnetic negative selection was used to enrich CD4+ T cells, after which naive cells were positively selected on CD45RA and the negative fraction became the memory subset. Blood was obtained by leukapheresis, after which PBMCs were separated by Ficoll-Histopaque density gradient centrifugation and cryopreserved in liquid nitrogen vapor phase. Analytical flow cytometry was used to check the purity and quantity of every magnetically sorted T cell population. From each sorted fraction, genomic DNA was isolated and quantified by UV absorbance on a Nanodrop 2000c. As encoded in the germline V gene, CDR1 is SGHDN while CDR2 is FVKESK. The CDR3 spans 19 residues, from the cysteine through the phenylalanine. The read is trimmed to its CDR3 DNA, 57 bases read in frame from base 1. Relative to germline, V is 0 bases shorter and J is 2 bases shorter, with 22 bases between their ends.

This chain is built from TRBV14 and TRBJ2-5; tentative D gene TRBD2, with 5 bases matching. The source material was memory CD4+ T cells from PBMCs. Per the publication, the cell subset or site label means: CD45RA-negative fraction. The receptor was derived from a young man in good health. Some clones in this sample may be carry-over from other donors' samples. The DNA sequence is given as TGTGCCAGCAGCCAAGATAGCCCGGGGAGCGCCTCACGACAAGAGACCCAGTACTTC. The encoded protein is CASSQDSPGSASRQETQYF.